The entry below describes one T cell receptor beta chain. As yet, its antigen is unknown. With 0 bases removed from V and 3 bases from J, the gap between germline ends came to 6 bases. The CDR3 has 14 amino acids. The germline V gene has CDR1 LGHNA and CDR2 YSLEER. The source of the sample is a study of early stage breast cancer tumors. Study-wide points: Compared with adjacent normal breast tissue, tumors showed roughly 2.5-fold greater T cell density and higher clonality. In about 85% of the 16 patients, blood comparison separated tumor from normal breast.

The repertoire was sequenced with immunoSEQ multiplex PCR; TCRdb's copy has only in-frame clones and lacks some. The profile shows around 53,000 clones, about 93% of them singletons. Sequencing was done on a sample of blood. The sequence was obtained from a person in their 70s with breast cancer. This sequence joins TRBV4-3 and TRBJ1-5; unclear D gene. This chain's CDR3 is CASSQDPVNQPQHF. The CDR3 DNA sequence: TGCGCCAGCAGCCAAGATCCGGTCAATCAGCCCCAGCATTTT.